Shown below are 16 T cell receptor beta chains from a single sample sequenced in a study of graft-versus-host responses after intestinal transplantation. No antigen has been assigned to these receptors. Assay: immunoSEQ multiplex PCR; the TCRdb copy retains only in-frame clones and omits some. This sample has about 120,000 clones; around 93% occur once, and the top ten carry around 0.12%. The source was unstimulated CD4+ T cells sorted from spleen or lymph node cells, collected before intestinal transplant. These receptors originate from a human donor who received an intestinal transplant.

Worth noting for this clone: Within the sample, other DNA sequences also encode this same CDR3. The chain carries TRBV15 and TRBJ2-7; D possibly corresponds to TRBD1 (6 bases). CDR1 LNHNV and CDR2 YYDKDF come from the germline V gene (reference sequence). Trimming took off 0 bases at V and 4 bases at J, with 7 bases between the two ends. This CDR3 is built from 13 residues. Here the CDR3 reads CATSRDRGYEQYF. DNA of the CDR3: TGTGCCACCAGCAGAGATAGGGGGTACGAGCAGTACTTC. Complete variable domain (other parts from reference TRBV15 and TRBJ2-7): DAMVIQNPRYQVTQFGKPVTLSCSQTLNHNVMYWYQQKSSQAPKLLFHYYDKDFNNEADTPDNFQSRRPNTSFCFLDIRSPGLGDTAMYLCATSRDRGYEQYFGPGTRLTVT.

This clone appeared once. The V and J genes are TRBV6-1 and TRBJ2-7; D not resolved. The CDR3 covers 11 residues. From germline, CDR1 is MNHNS and CDR2 SASEGT. Trimming stripped 10 bases from V and 2 bases from J, with 9 bases between. CDR3 loop: CATTQAYEQYF. Written as DNA, the CDR3 is TGTGCCACCACTCAGGCCTACGAGCAGTACTTC.

The chain recombines TRBV6-5 with TRBJ2-2; D assignment may be TRBD1 or TRBD2 (5 bases each). The V end lost 3 bases, the J end lost 4 bases, and 12 bases lay between the germline ends. Germline CDR1 is MNHEY and CDR2 is SVGAGI. CDR3 length equals 15 residues. CDR3 region: CASSYSGPTTGELFF. DNA for the CDR3: TGTGCCAGCAGTTATTCGGGACCGACCACCGGGGAGCTGTTTTTT.

With respect to this clone: One end of the junction does not line up with germline, which may come from a read error. The chain uses TRBV7-7 and TRBJ2-7, with D unclear. The CDR3 is made up of 14 amino acids. Germline lookup yields CDR1 SSHAT and CDR2 FNYEAQ (reference sequence). CDR3 region: CASNLLRLSYEQYF. DNA for the CDR3: TGTGCTAGCAATCTCCTCCGGCTATCCTACGAGCAGTACTTC.

This chain connects TRBV19 to TRBJ2-5, with D perhaps assigned TRBD1 or TRBD2 (8 bases each). Germline V CDR1 and CDR2: LNHDA, SQIVND (reference sequence). The CDR3 contains 15 residues. Trimming took off 3 bases at V and 4 bases at J, with 15 bases between the two ends. The CDR3 reads CASSMQGAGGETQYF. The CDR3 DNA is TGTGCCAGTAGTATGCAGGGGGCGGGAGGAGAGACCCAGTACTTC.

The V call is TRBV6-5, the J call TRBJ2-4; TRBD1 agrees at 7 bases. Germline CDR1 is MNHEY and CDR2 is SVGAGI. V gave up 4 bases and J gave up 3 bases; unmatched junction bases: 6. This CDR3 is 15 amino acids long. The CDR3: CASSSDRNSKNIQYF. The CDR3 DNA reads TGTGCCAGCAGTTCGGACAGGAATAGCAAAAACATTCAGTACTTC.

This chain connects TRBV30 to TRBJ2-3; TRBD1 agrees at 8 bases. The germline V gene has CDR1 GTSNPN and CDR2 SVGIG (reference sequence). V lost 1 base and J lost 4; bases outside the gene matches: 7. The CDR3 loop spans 15 amino acids. The CDR3, as DNA: TGTGCCTGGAGTGGGACAGGGTGGGTCTCAGATACGCAGTATTTT. Translating gives CAWSGTGWVSDTQYF.

This chain connects TRBV7-2 to TRBJ2-3, with D uncertain. V was clipped by 5 bases and J by 2 bases, with 5 bases between them. CDR3 length equals 12 residues. The germline gives CDR1 SGHTA, CDR2 FQGNSA. The CDR3 coding sequence is TGTGCCAGCAGCCCCTTCACAGATACGCAGTATTTT. Translated, it gives CASSPFTDTQYF.

This sequence joins TRBV5-1 and TRBJ2-3; TRBD2 matches at 7 bases. The CDR3 contains 18 residues. V was pared by 1 base and J by 0 bases, with 11 bases of the junction left unmatched. Germline CDR1 is SGHRS and CDR2 is YFSETQ. In DNA form, the CDR3 reads TGCGCCAGCAGCTTGCCGCGGGGTGCGGGAGCCAGCACAGATACGCAGTATTTT. Protein: CASSLPRGAGASTDTQYF.

The chain carries TRBV5-1 and TRBJ1-5, with D maybe TRBD1 (6 bases). V was cut by 0 bases and J by 3 bases, with 10 bases left in between. CDR1 SGHRS and CDR2 YFSETQ come from the germline V gene. CDR3 length: 15 residues. CDR3 protein: CASSLAPGANQPQHF. The CDR3 nucleotides are TGCGCCAGCAGCTTGGCTCCAGGGGCCAATCAGCCCCAGCATTTT.

The CDR3 region has the DNA TGCGCCAGCAGTGAGCAAGCGGGAGTGATCACCGGGGAGCTGTTTTTT. Amino acids: CASSEQAGVITGELFF. V gene TRBV10-1 combines with J gene TRBJ2-2, with 8 bases aligning to TRBD2. This CDR3 region has 16 residues. The germline V gene has CDR1 WNHNN and CDR2 SYGVQD (reference sequence). Trimming took 2 bases from V and 4 from J; bases not matched to a gene: 6.

The gene calls are TRBV6-1 and TRBJ2-7, with TRBD2 identical over 13 bases. The germline CDR1 and CDR2 sequences are MNHNS and SASEGT. With V trimmed by 7 bases and J by 5 bases, 5 bases remained unmatched. The CDR3 runs 14 residues. The CDR3 DNA reads as TGTGCCAGCACTGGGACTAGCGGGATCAACGAGCAGTACTTC. This encodes CASTGTSGINEQYF.

In regard to this clone: Other DNA sequences in this sample translate to the same CDR3. The CDR3 protein is CASSLEVELFF. In nucleotides, the CDR3 is TGCGCCAGCAGCTTGGAAGTGGAGCTGTTTTTT. The J gene is TRBJ2-2, the V gene TRBV5-1, with D uncertain. There are 11 residues in the CDR3. V was clipped by 0 bases and J by 10 bases, with 4 bases between them. Germline V CDR1 and CDR2: SGHRS, YFSETQ.

V usage is TRBV19 and J usage is TRBJ2-7; TRBD1 aligns across 9 bases. Unmatched junction bases numbered 4, after V lost 5 bases and J lost 2 bases. The V gene's germline CDR1 is LNHDA and CDR2 SQIVND (reference sequence). This CDR3 spans 14 amino acids. The CDR3 here is CASSARQGAYEQYF. In nucleotides, the CDR3 is TGTGCCAGTAGTGCCCGACAGGGGGCCTACGAGCAGTACTTC.

The chain is built from TRBV15 and TRBJ2-2; perhaps D is TRBD1 or TRBD2 (5 bases each). The CDR3 runs to 16 residues. CDR1 is LNHNV, CDR2 YYDKDF, per germline (reference sequence). Between the trimmed V and J ends, which lost 0 bases and 5 bases, there was a span of 13 bases. CDR3 nucleotide sequence: TGTGCCACCAGCAGAGAGCCCGGGTGGGGGACCGGGGAGCTGTTTTTT. Translating gives CATSREPGWGTGELFF.

V is TRBV11-2 and J is TRBJ1-4, with D possibly being TRBD1 (6 bases). The CDR3 spans 15 residues. From germline, CDR1 is SGHAT and CDR2 FQNNGV. V gave up 5 bases and J gave up 5 bases, with 15 bases separating them. The CDR3 nucleotides are TGTGCCAGCAGCCAAGGCGGCAGGGGAAATGAAAAACTGTTTTTT. Translating gives CASSQGGRGNEKLFF.